This T cell receptor beta chain derives from a study of pediatric ulcerative colitis. Notes on the study in general: Compared with controls, ulcerative colitis showed greater blood-rectum clone sharing. Repertoires came from total lymphocyte DNA, so rare subsets like regulatory T cells may be missed.

The protocol was immunoSEQ multiplex PCR, while the TCRdb copy is restricted to in-frame clones and leaves out a portion. The sample includes about 36,000 clones, around 73% of them seen just once. Germline-derived CDR1 and CDR2 are SGHDT and YYEEEE. The CDR3 is made up of 14 amino acids. V gave up 4 bases and J gave up 1 base, with 11 bases separating them. Worth noting for this clone: The antigen is undetermined.

During colonoscopy, one to two rectal pinch biopsies were collected. The source is a boy aged 5-17 years with moderate ulcerative colitis. Sequencing input: gut tissue. The chain is built from TRBV5-6 and TRBJ1-1, with D tentatively TRBD1 (5 bases). The CDR3 bases are TGTGCCAGCAGCACTAGTCAGGGGAACACTGAAGCTTTCTTT. Amino acids: CASSTSQGNTEAFF.